These 14 T cell receptor beta chains were sequenced from one sample in a study of Ad26.COV2.S vaccination and SARS-CoV-2 variants. Indicated treatment: 15 to 20 received Ad26.COV2.S at low or high dose, single or two shots; several received placebo; per-sample allocation not given. Following the first vaccine or placebo injection, samples were taken on day 63. TCRdb's table, derived via immunoSEQ multiplex PCR, lists solely in-frame clones and lacks some. The sample shows 500,000 or so clones, approximately 92% of them seen only once. Sequenced here: peripheral blood, sampled in a trial of Ad26.COV2.S vaccine versus placebo. The receptors come from a person aged 18-65 years who received the Ad26.COV2.S COVID-19 vaccine or a placebo.

J is TRBJ2-1 and V is TRBV7-3; the D gene could be TRBD1 or TRBD2 (6 bases each). CDR1 is SGHTA and CDR2 is FQGTGA in the germline V gene. Trimming cost V 0 bases and J 15 bases, with 21 bases left between them. The CDR3 is made up of 15 amino acids. CDR3 sequence: CASSLTTDSGAIRFF. CDR3 in DNA: TGTGCCAGCAGCTTAACGACGGATTCGGGGGCAATTCGGTTCTTC.

V usage is TRBV11-3 and J usage is TRBJ1-1; D remains ambiguous. With 6 bases removed from V and 4 bases from J, the gap between germline ends came to 12 bases. The CDR3 length is 13 residues. Germline lookup yields CDR1 SGHNT and CDR2 YENEEA. The CDR3 loop reads CASRLGASTEAFF. CDR3 nucleotide sequence: TGTGCCAGCAGATTGGGAGCCAGCACTGAAGCTTTCTTT.

CDR3 sequence: CASSQDPGGGQRLAKNIQYF. The CDR3 nucleotides read TGTGCCAGCAGCCAAGATCCGGGGGGCGGCCAACGTTTAGCCAAAAACATTCAGTACTTC. The V call is TRBV4-2, the J call TRBJ2-4; TRBD2 is a possible D gene (7 bases). The V end was cut by 0 bases, the J end by 0 bases, with 21 bases between. CDR3 length: 20 amino acids. Germline V gene data show CDR1 as LGHNA and CDR2 as YNFKEQ.

V is TRBV6-2 or TRBV6-3 and J is TRBJ2-7, with D possibly being TRBD1 or TRBD2 (5 bases each). V was shortened by 5 bases and J by 3 bases, with 17 bases between the two germline ends. The CDR3 length is 15 residues. Germline loops: CDR1 MNHEY, CDR2 SVGEGT. CDR3 sequence reads: CASSRRGVDNYEQYV. DNA of the CDR3: TGTGCCAGCAGTCGGCGAGGGGTGGACAACTACGAGCAGTACGTC.

This rearrangement joins TRBV15 to TRBJ2-1; 7 bases match TRBD2. Germline V lookup: CDR1 LNHNV, CDR2 YYDKDF (reference sequence). After removal of 3 bases from V and 6 bases from J, the junction contained 8 bases not matched to a gene. The length of the CDR3 is 15 residues. The CDR3 protein is CATSSPSGWVNEQFF. CDR3 nucleotides: TGTGCCACCAGCAGTCCTAGCGGTTGGGTCAATGAGCAGTTCTTC. Using reference TRBV15 and TRBJ2-1 for the parts outside the CDR3, the full variable domain is DAMVIQNPRYQVTQFGKPVTLSCSQTLNHNVMYWYQQKSSQAPKLLFHYYDKDFNNEADTPDNFQSRRPNTSFCFLDIRSPGLGDTAMYLCATSSPSGWVNEQFFGPGTRLTVL.

The chain joins TRBV6-5 to TRBJ2-5; 8 nucleotides match TRBD2. Germline V gene data show CDR1 as MNHEY and CDR2 as SVGAGI. V lost 6 bases to trimming and J lost 0 bases; unmatched junction nucleotides: 3. CDR3 length equals 14 residues. CDR3 protein: CASRAGGDQETQYF. The CDR3, as DNA: TGTGCCAGCAGGGCGGGGGGAGACCAAGAGACCCAGTACTTC.

The genes are TRBV4-2 and TRBJ1-6, with a possible D match to TRBD1 (5 bases). Trimming pared 1 base from V and 7 bases from J, leaving 11 bases between. Germline values: CDR1 LGHNA, CDR2 YNFKEQ. The CDR3 length is 15 residues. CDR3 region: CASSQGLGLNSPLHF. As DNA, the CDR3 is TGTGCCAGCAGCCAAGGGTTGGGGCTGAATTCACCCCTCCACTTT.

CDR3 amino acids: CASSEGEFSGANVLTF. The CDR3 coding sequence is TGTGCCAGCAGCGAGGGCGAGTTCTCTGGGGCCAACGTCCTGACTTTC. The V call is TRBV11-3, the J call TRBJ2-6, with a weak D call TRBD2 (5 bases). Germline-derived CDR1 and CDR2 are SGHNT and YENEEA. The CDR3 sequence is 16 residues long. The germline V and J ends were trimmed by 5 bases and 0 bases, with 11 bases remaining between them.

V usage is TRBV18 and J usage is TRBJ1-4; D uncertain. This CDR3 comprises 14 residues. In germline, CDR1 is KGHSH, CDR2 LQKENI. V gave up 3 bases and J gave up 7 bases, with 12 bases separating them. This CDR3 reads CASSPASMSEKLFF. In DNA, the CDR3 is TGTGCCAGCTCACCGGCCTCCATGAGTGAAAAACTGTTTTTT.

This chain links TRBV27 with TRBJ1-4; unclear D gene. Germline CDR1 reads MNHEY; CDR2 reads SMNVEV (reference sequence). Trimming cost V 5 bases and J 7 bases, with 11 bases left between them. This CDR3 is built from 13 residues. The CDR3 coding sequence is TGTGCCAGCAGTCCCGCCCTGTTTGAAAAACTGTTTTTT. The encoded protein is CASSPALFEKLFF.

The rearrangement links TRBV2 to TRBJ2-3; TRBD1 matches 9 bases. The germline gives CDR1 SNHLY, CDR2 FYNNEI. The V and J ends lost 4 bases and 4 bases, in that order; junction bases with no gene match: 9. The CDR3 totals 16 residues. The CDR3 nucleotides are TGTGCCAGCAGTGGGGGGAGGAGGACAGGGGCAGATACGCAGTATTTT. It encodes CASSGGRRTGADTQYF.

The J gene is TRBJ2-1, the V gene TRBV7-2; D is unclear. V was pared by 5 bases and J by 4 bases, with 12 bases between. The CDR3 covers 14 residues. Germline CDR1 is SGHTA and CDR2 is FQGNSA. CDR3 bases: TGTGCCAGCAGCCCCCAACCCCTTTACAATGAGCAGTTCTTC. It is translated as CASSPQPLYNEQFF.

This rearrangement joins TRBV4-2 to TRBJ1-5; D is ambiguous. The CDR3 runs to 14 residues. Deletions cut 4 bases from V and 3 bases from J, with 10 bases between. Germline V gives CDR1 LGHNA, CDR2 YNFKEQ. In DNA, the CDR3 is TGTGCCAGCAGCCTTGTGGAGAACAATCAGCCCCAGCATTTT. This encodes CASSLVENNQPQHF.

About this clone: Other DNA sequences from this sample encode an identical CDR3 as well. This chain uses TRBV7-9 with TRBJ2-3; D possibly matches TRBD1 or TRBD2 (6 bases each). Trimming took 5 bases from V and 2 from J, leaving 11 bases between them. This CDR3 contains 14 residues. Germline loops: CDR1 SEHNR, CDR2 FQNEAQ (reference sequence). CDR3: CASSLGGLTDTQYF. DNA of the CDR3: TGTGCCAGCAGCCTAGGGGGGCTCACAGATACGCAGTATTTT.